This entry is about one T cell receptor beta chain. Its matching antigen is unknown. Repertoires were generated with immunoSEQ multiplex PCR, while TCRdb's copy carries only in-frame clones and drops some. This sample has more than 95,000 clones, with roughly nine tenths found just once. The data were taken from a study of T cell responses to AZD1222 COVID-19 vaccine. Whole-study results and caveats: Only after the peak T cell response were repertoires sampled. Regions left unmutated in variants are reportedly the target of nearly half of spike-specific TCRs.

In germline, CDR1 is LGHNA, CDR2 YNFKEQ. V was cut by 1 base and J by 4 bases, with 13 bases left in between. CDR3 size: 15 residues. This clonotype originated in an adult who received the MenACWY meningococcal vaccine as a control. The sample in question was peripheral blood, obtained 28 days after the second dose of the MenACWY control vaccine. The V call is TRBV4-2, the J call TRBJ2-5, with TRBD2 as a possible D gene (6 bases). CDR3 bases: TGTGCCAGCAGCCAAGTAGGCGGGGTAGGAGAGACCCAGTACTTC. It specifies CASSQVGGVGETQYF.